The 21 T cell receptor beta chains given below trace back to one sample, sequenced in a study of shared clonotypes between healthy human individuals. Assay: immunoSEQ multiplex PCR; the TCRdb copy retains only in-frame clones and omits some. This sample has a few million clones, with around 93% found just once. Source material: naive CD4+ T cells from PBMCs. This sample's subset: CD45RA+ positively selected. The receptors originated from a man aged 18-30 years in good health. Some clones in this sample may be carry-over from other donors' samples.

CDR3 region: CASSLNAGPSNQPQHF. As DNA, the CDR3 is TGTGCCAGCAGTTTAAACGCAGGGCCGAGCAATCAGCCCCAGCATTTT. The chain combines TRBV27 with TRBJ1-5, with D possibly matching TRBD1 (5 bases). Germline CDR1 and CDR2: MNHEY and SMNVEV (reference sequence). V was clipped by 2 bases and J by 1 base, with 12 bases between them. The CDR3 spans 16 residues.

The V and J genes are TRBV7-3 and TRBJ2-2; maybe TRBD1 (7 bases). The CDR3 is 15 residues long. With 3 bases removed from V and 6 bases from J, the gap between germline ends came to 14 bases. Germline values: CDR1 SGHTA, CDR2 FQGTGA. CDR3 loop: CASSFNRGGAGELFF. The CDR3 bases are TGTGCCAGCAGCTTTAACAGGGGAGGCGCCGGGGAGCTGTTTTTT. Using reference TRBV7-3 and TRBJ2-2 for the parts outside the CDR3, the full variable domain is GAGVSQTPSNKVTEKGKYVELRCDPISGHTALYWYRQSLGQGPEFLIYFQGTGAADDSGLPNDRFFAVRPEGSVSTLKIQRTERGDSAVYLCASSFNRGGAGELFFGEGSRLTVL.

The gene calls are TRBV4-1 and TRBJ2-5; D gene uncertain. The CDR3 is 16 residues long. The V end lost 4 bases, the J end lost 3 bases, and 18 bases lay between the germline ends. In germline, CDR1 is MGHRA, CDR2 YSYEKL. CDR3 DNA sequence: TGCGCCAGCAGCCGCCAACCTTCTCCGATCGAAGAGACCCAGTACTTC. Its translation: CASSRQPSPIEETQYF.

The V gene is TRBV11-3, the J gene TRBJ2-2, with no clear D. The V and J ends lost 5 bases and 4 bases respectively, with 11 bases between them. This CDR3 spans 14 amino acids. The germline CDR1 and CDR2 sequences are SGHNT and YENEEA. The CDR3 sequence: CASSPRAFTGELFF. CDR3 in DNA: TGTGCCAGCAGCCCCCGGGCCTTCACCGGGGAGCTGTTTTTT.

The chain joins TRBV5-4 to TRBJ2-2, with 12 bases fitting TRBD2. The CDR3 covers 15 residues. Germline CDR1 and CDR2: SGHNT and YYREEE (reference sequence). With V trimmed by 0 bases and J by 6 bases, 0 bases remained unmatched. The CDR3 is CASSLASGRAGELFF. CDR3 coding DNA: TGTGCCAGCAGCTTGGCTAGCGGGAGGGCCGGGGAGCTGTTTTTT.

The V call is TRBV2, the J call TRBJ2-3; 8 bases are a match to TRBD2. J lost 2 bases, V lost 5 bases, and 9 bases had no gene match. Per the germline V gene, CDR1 is SNHLY and CDR2 is FYNNEI. The CDR3 runs 16 residues. The CDR3 DNA sequence: TGTGCCAGCAGTATTAGCGGGACCCTTTTCACAGATACGCAGTATTTT. It encodes CASSISGTLFTDTQYF. The variable domain in full, completed from reference TRBV2 and TRBJ2-3, reads EPEVTQTPSHQVTQMGQEVILRCVPISNHLYFYWYRQILGQKVEFLVSFYNNEISEKSEIFDDQFSVERPDGSNFTLKIRSTKLEDSAMYFCASSISGTLFTDTQYFGPGTRLTVL.

The genes are TRBV9 and TRBJ1-1, with D possibly matching TRBD1 (5 bases). Deletions cut 4 bases from V and 1 base from J, with 11 bases between. The CDR3 has 14 residues. From germline, CDR1 is SGDLS and CDR2 YYNGEE. The CDR3 DNA follows: TGTGCCAGCAGCCCCCGGGGCTCGAACACTGAAGCTTTCTTT. It yields the protein CASSPRGSNTEAFF.

This chain links TRBV10-1 with TRBJ1-4; D not certain. Germline V gene data show CDR1 as WNHNN and CDR2 as SYGVQD (reference sequence). V dropped 4 bases and J dropped 3 bases, with 3 bases sitting between them. The CDR3 runs 12 residues. The CDR3 is CASSGSNEKLFF. The CDR3 DNA reads TGCGCCAGCAGTGGATCTAATGAAAAACTGTTTTTT.

For the CDR3, the DNA is TGTGCCAGCAGTGAGGGGGGAGCCGGGAGGAGCTACGAGCAGTACTTC. This sequence encodes CASSEGGAGRSYEQYF. V usage is TRBV6-1 and J usage is TRBJ2-7, with TRBD2 matching over 7 bases. After removal of 3 bases from V and 3 bases from J, the junction contained 11 bases not matched to a gene. Germline CDR1 is MNHNS and CDR2 is SASEGT. The CDR3 length is 16 residues.

This clone was detected only once. The rearrangement uses TRBV5-4 and TRBJ2-3; no clear D gene. The CDR3 covers 13 residues. From germline, CDR1 is SGHNT and CDR2 YYREEE (reference sequence). The germline V and J ends were trimmed by 0 bases and 5 bases, with 7 bases remaining between them. This CDR3 reads CASSLGVGDTQYF. The CDR3 nucleotides read TGTGCCAGCAGCTTGGGGGTCGGAGATACGCAGTATTTT.

The chain couples TRBV4-3 to TRBJ2-7; 7 bases agree with TRBD1. Germline assignment: CDR1 LGHNA and CDR2 YSLEER. V lost 0 bases, J lost 1 base, and 3 bases stayed unmatched. The CDR3 contains 15 residues. Here the CDR3 reads CASSQERGPSYEQYF. CDR3 DNA sequence: TGCGCCAGCAGCCAAGAAAGGGGGCCGTCCTACGAGCAGTACTTC.

Comments on this clone: The same CDR3 can be traced to other DNA sequences in this sample. The V call is TRBV18, the J call TRBJ2-3; D gene unclear. Between the trimmed V and J ends, which lost 5 bases and 3 bases, there was a span of 6 bases. The CDR3 has 12 residues. Per the germline V gene, CDR1 is KGHSH and CDR2 is LQKENI. CDR3 bases: TGTGCCAGCTCATCACGGACAGATACGCAGTATTTT. Protein: CASSSRTDTQYF.

The chain recombines TRBV10-3 with TRBJ2-5; 12 positions match TRBD1. The CDR3 length is 17 residues. Germline trimming cut 0 bases from V and 4 bases from J; bases unmatched to any gene: 6. Germline-derived CDR1 and CDR2 are ENHRY and SYGVKD. CDR3 DNA sequence: TGTGCCATCAGTGAGTCCAGAGGGACAGGGGGCGCAGAGACCCAGTACTTC. Protein: CAISESRGTGGAETQYF.

V usage is TRBV6-1 and J usage is TRBJ2-7; D perhaps matches TRBD2 (5 bases). The CDR3 is 12 amino acids. Germline CDR1 is MNHNS and CDR2 is SASEGT. V was pared by 6 bases and J by 7 bases, with 13 bases between. DNA for the CDR3: TGTGCCAGCAGGCTGGCCCCGGGGGAGCAGTACTTC. Translation gives CASRLAPGEQYF.

The genes are TRBV27 and TRBJ1-5; 8 bases map to TRBD1. Germline V gives CDR1 MNHEY, CDR2 SMNVEV (reference sequence). The CDR3 runs to 15 residues. The V gene end was trimmed by 4 bases and the J gene end by 4 bases; junction bases not matched to a gene: 6. The CDR3, as DNA: TGTGCCAGCAGTTCGACAGGGGCAGGAAATCAGCCCCAGCATTTT. Translated: CASSSTGAGNQPQHF.

The genes are TRBV7-2 and TRBJ2-1; 8 bases are a match to TRBD2. With V trimmed by 7 bases and J by 3 bases, 11 bases remained unmatched. Germline CDR1 reads SGHTA; CDR2 reads FQGNSA. This CDR3 has 16 residues. The CDR3: CASKPSSGQNYNEQFF. Here the CDR3 DNA reads TGTGCCAGCAAACCGTCTAGCGGGCAGAACTACAATGAGCAGTTCTTC.

The gene calls are TRBV11-2 and TRBJ1-1; D unresolved. CDR1 SGHAT and CDR2 FQNNGV come from the germline V gene. V was trimmed by 4 bases and J by 8 bases, leaving 23 bases between them. The CDR3 is 16 amino acids. The CDR3 spells CASSSLSPGRTIEAFF. CDR3 nucleotides: TGTGCCAGCAGCTCCCTATCCCCAGGACGGACGATCGAAGCTTTCTTT. The full variable domain, rest sourced from reference TRBV11-2 and TRBJ1-1, is EAGVAQSPRYKIIEKRQSVAFWCNPISGHATLYWYQQILGQGPKLLIQFQNNGVVDDSQLPKDRFSAERLKGVDSTLKIQPAKLEDSAVYLCASSSLSPGRTIEAFFGQGTRLTVV.

The count of this clone is one. V is TRBV28 and J is TRBJ2-3; the D gene is possibly TRBD2 (5 bases). Germline loops: CDR1 MDHEN, CDR2 SYDVKM. The CDR3 is made up of 16 amino acids. V lost 4 bases and J lost 2, with 16 bases in between. CDR3 sequence: CASSSRGLFPTDTQYF. CDR3 DNA: TGTGCCAGCAGTTCCCGAGGACTCTTCCCCACAGATACGCAGTATTTT.

Details on this clone: The sample holds other DNA sequences that translate to the same CDR3. The rearrangement links TRBV5-1 to TRBJ2-3; 9 bases are a match to TRBD1. The germline V gene has CDR1 SGHRS and CDR2 YFSETQ. The CDR3 is 15 amino acids. The V and J ends lost 2 bases and 0 bases, in that order; junction bases with no gene match: 1. The CDR3 region has the DNA TGCGCCAGCAGCTTTGGACAGGGGAGCACAGATACGCAGTATTTT. Protein sequence: CASSFGQGSTDTQYF.

The rearrangement uses TRBV4-2 and TRBJ2-4; TRBD1 or TRBD2 may be the D gene (5 bases each). V was trimmed by 4 bases and J by 6 bases, leaving 13 bases between them. There are 14 residues in the CDR3. Per germline, CDR1 LGHNA and CDR2 YNFKEQ. The DNA for the CDR3 is TGTGCCAGCAGCCCCTCAATGGGGACAAACATTCAGTACTTC. It specifies CASSPSMGTNIQYF.

As to this clone: Different DNA sequences within this sample yield the same CDR3. J is TRBJ1-3 and V is TRBV28, with D possibly matching TRBD1 (5 bases). This CDR3 is 15 amino acids long. V was clipped by 3 bases and J by 3 bases, with 12 bases between them. Germline V CDR1 and CDR2: MDHEN, SYDVKM. The CDR3 reads CASSFRGAGGNTIYF. CDR3 nucleotide sequence: TGTGCCAGCAGTTTCCGGGGCGCGGGTGGAAACACCATATATTTT.